This T cell receptor (beta chain) appears in the sequencing data of a study of Ad26.COV2.S vaccination and SARS-CoV-2 variants. In germline, CDR1 is LNHDA, CDR2 SQIVND (reference sequence). The CDR3 length is 14 residues. V shed 5 bases and J shed 4 bases, with 12 bases lying between them. Findings and caveats of the study: Substantial response breadth was reportedly seen for spike-specific CD8+ and CD4+ T cells after vaccination.

Noted treatment: 15 to 20 received Ad26.COV2.S at low or high dose, single or two shots; 5 received placebo; per-sample allocation not given. At day 63 after the first vaccine or placebo injection, samples were drawn. A note on this clone: What it binds is unknown. Other DNA variants within this sample encode the same CDR3.

Assay used: immunoSEQ multiplex PCR; TCRdb lists only in-frame clones, some missing. The table lists more than 300,000 clones, roughly 86% of them singletons. The sequence was obtained from a person aged 18-60 years who received the Ad26.COV2.S COVID-19 vaccine or a placebo. The V gene is TRBV19, the J gene TRBJ1-5; possibly TRBD1 for D (5 bases). Here the sequenced sample was peripheral blood, taken in a trial of Ad26.COV2.S vaccine versus placebo. The CDR3, as DNA: TGTGCCAGTAGTCCAACGGGGGTTAATCAGCCCCAGCATTTT. Residues: CASSPTGVNQPQHF. Full variable domain (missing parts from reference TRBV19 and TRBJ1-5): DGGITQSPKYLFRKEGQNVTLSCEQNLNHDAMYWYRQDPGQGLRLIYYSQIVNDFQKGDIAEGYSVSREKKESFPLTVTSAQKNPTAFYLCASSPTGVNQPQHFGDGTRLSIL.